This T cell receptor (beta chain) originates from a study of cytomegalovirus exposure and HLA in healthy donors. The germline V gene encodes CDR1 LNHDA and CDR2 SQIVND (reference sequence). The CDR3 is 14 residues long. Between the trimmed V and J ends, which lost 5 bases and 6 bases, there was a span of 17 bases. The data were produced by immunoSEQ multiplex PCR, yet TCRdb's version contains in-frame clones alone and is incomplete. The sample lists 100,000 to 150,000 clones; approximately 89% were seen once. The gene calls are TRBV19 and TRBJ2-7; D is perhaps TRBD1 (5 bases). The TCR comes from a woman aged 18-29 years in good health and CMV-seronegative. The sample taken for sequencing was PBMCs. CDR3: CASSVQGSNGEQYF. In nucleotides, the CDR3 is TGTGCCAGTAGTGTTCAGGGAAGTAACGGCGAGCAGTACTTC.